A selection of T cell receptor beta chains follows, all from one sample in a study of Ad26.COV2.S vaccination and SARS-CoV-2 variants. Sequencing was performed with immunoSEQ multiplex PCR; in TCRdb, only in-frame clones are kept and a portion is missing. The sample lists around 450,000 clones; roughly 88% were seen once. Sequencing was performed on peripheral blood, taken in a trial of Ad26.COV2.S vaccine versus placebo. The receptor set was obtained from a person aged 18 to 59 who received the Ad26.COV2.S COVID-19 vaccine or a placebo. The CDR3 runs from the conserved cysteine through the conserved F or W. The order of the fields is D gene, clone size, J gene, V gene, CDR3 DNA, CDR3 protein. The D gene is left open where the match is weak. Not all rows give a size; the values are once, few, many and, for expanded clones, a class.

TRBD1	NA	TRBJ2-1	TRBV27	TGTGCCAGCAGTTTAGACTTGGGCAGGGGGCCGGATGAGCAGTTCTTC	CASSLDLGRGPDEQFF
NA	NA	TRBJ2-3	TRBV15	TGTGCCACCAGCAGAGATCCGAGGAGCACAGATACGCAGTATTTT	CATSRDPRSTDTQYF
TRBD2	once	TRBJ2-2	TRBV11-2	TGTGCCAGCAGTACCTTAGCGGGGGCCCCTTCGGGCGGGGAGCTGTTTTTT	CASSTLAGAPSGGELFF
TRBD2	NA	TRBJ2-3	TRBV30	TGTGCCTGGCTGGGACTAGCGGGGGCACGCACAGATACGCAGTATTTT	CAWLGLAGARTDTQYF
NA	NA	TRBJ1-3	TRBV7-2	TGTGCCAGCCGGGCGGGGAACACCATATATTTT	CASRAGNTIYF
NA	NA	TRBJ2-3	TRBV7-3	TGTGCCAGCAGCTTAACGTCAGATACGCAGTATTTT	CASSLTSDTQYF
NA	NA	TRBJ1-6	TRBV9	TGTGCCAGCAGCGCCGGGGGAGGGGACGGTTCACCCCTCCACTTT	CASSAGGGDGSPLHF
NA	NA	TRBJ1-1	TRBV7-3	TGTGCCAGCAGCTTCGACCCGAACACTGAAGCTTTCTTT	CASSFDPNTEAFF
NA	NA	TRBJ2-4	TRBV5-1	TGCGCCAGCAGCTTGGATGTGGGGGGGCCCCAGGGTATTCAGTACTTC	CASSLDVGGPQGIQYF
TRBD2	NA	TRBJ2-1	TRBV7-2	TGTGCCAGCAGTCTGACTAGCGGGGGGCCATCCTACAATGAGCAGTTCTTC	CASSLTSGGPSYNEQFF
TRBD2	NA	TRBJ2-3	TRBV9	TGTGCCAGCAGCGTAAATTGGCGGGGGGGACACACAGATACGCAGTATTTT	CASSVNWRGGHTDTQYF
NA	NA	TRBJ1-5	TRBV4-2	TGTGCCAGCAGAGGGGATGATCAGCCCCAGCATTTT	CASRGDDQPQHF
NA	NA	TRBJ1-4	TRBV27	TGTGCCAGCAGTTTGGTCGAAAATGAAAAACTGTTTTTT	CASSLVENEKLFF
TRBD1	NA	TRBJ1-4	TRBV2	TGTGCCAGCAGCCCGCAGACAGGGTGGGGTGAAAAACTGTTTTTT	CASSPQTGWGEKLFF
NA	NA	TRBJ2-5	TRBV7-9	TGTGCCAGCAGCTTCCTAAAGGGAGTTTCCCAAGAGACCCAGTACTTC	CASSFLKGVSQETQYF
TRBD1	NA	TRBJ1-2	TRBV29-1	TGCAGCGCCCGACAGGGCAGCGGCTACACCTTC	CSARQGSGYTF
NA	NA	TRBJ2-7	TRBV7-9	TGTGCCAGCAGCTTACTTCCGTTCTACGAGCAGTACTTC	CASSLLPFYEQYF
TRBD2	NA	TRBJ2-1	TRBV7-9	TGTGCCAGCAGCTTAGGGCCTGGGACTAGCGGGGGTATTGAGCAGTTCTTC	CASSLGPGTSGGIEQFF
NA	NA	TRBJ1-4	TRBV21-1	TGTGCCAGCAGCAAAGGAAGGGAAAAACTGTTTTTT	CASSKGREKLFF
TRBD2	NA	TRBJ2-3	TRBV14	TGTGCCAGCAGCCACTCTCTAGCGGGGGGGACAGATACGCAGTATTTT	CASSHSLAGGTDTQYF
NA	few	TRBJ1-5	TRBV30	TGTGCCTGGAGTTCGACTTGGGGCAATCAGCCCCAGCATTTT	CAWSSTWGNQPQHF
NA	NA	TRBJ2-3	TRBV19	TGTGCCAGTATGTTGGGGGGGCAGGGAGATACGCAGTATTTT	CASMLGGQGDTQYF
NA	few	TRBJ1-6	TRBV3-1/TRBV3-2	TGTGCCAGCAGCCAAGGAGGAAATTCACCCCTCCACTTT	CASSQGGNSPLHF
NA	NA	TRBJ1-4	TRBV15	TGTGCCACCAGCAGAGTGGGGCAGGGGTCTGAAAAACTGTTTTTT	CATSRVGQGSEKLFF
TRBD1	NA	TRBJ2-3	TRBV4-2	TGTGCCAGCAGCCGCCGACAGGGGTCAGGAGATACGCAGTATTTT	CASSRRQGSGDTQYF
NA	NA	TRBJ2-2	TRBV7-2	TGTGCCAGCAGCCCGGCGAGGGGGGCCACCGGGGAGCTGTTTTTT	CASSPARGATGELFF
NA	NA	TRBJ1-4	TRBV27	TGTGCCAGCAGCCACCGCAGGGCTAATGAAAAACTGTTTTTT	CASSHRRANEKLFF
NA	NA	TRBJ1-4	TRBV5-1	TGCGCCAGCAGCTTGGCCGTAGGGGGAGGTGAAAAACTGTTTTTT	CASSLAVGGGEKLFF
NA	few	TRBJ2-5	TRBV28	TGTGCCAGCAGTTTCCACACATCAGGGGCGAGAGAGACCCAGTACTTC	CASSFHTSGARETQYF
NA	NA	TRBJ2-1	TRBV5-1	TGCGCCAGCAGCTGGGGGACCTTCAATGAGCAGTTCTTC	CASSWGTFNEQFF
TRBD2	NA	TRBJ2-3	TRBV9	TGTGCCAGCAGCGAACCTTACGGGGGGGGCACAGATACGCAGTATTTT	CASSEPYGGGTDTQYF
NA	NA	TRBJ1-1	TRBV10-1	TGCGCCAGCAGTGAGTCGGAAACGTGGGGGTCTGAAGCTTTCTTT	CASSESETWGSEAFF
NA	NA	TRBJ1-3	TRBV4-3	TGCGCCAGCAGCCAAGATAAGGGACTTGGAAACACCATATATTTT	CASSQDKGLGNTIYF
NA	NA	TRBJ1-4	TRBV19	TGTGCCAGTAGTGGGGGCAGGAATGAAAAACTGTTTTTT	CASSGGRNEKLFF
TRBD1	NA	TRBJ2-1	TRBV5-4	TGTGCCAGCAGTCCAACAGGGGGCCCTTGGAATGGGCAGTTCTTC	CASSPTGGPWNGQFF
TRBD1	NA	TRBJ1-2	TRBV5-1	TGCGCCAGCAGCTTAGAGGGACAGCCCTATGGCTACACCTTC	CASSLEGQPYGYTF
NA	NA	TRBJ1-1	TRBV30	TGTGCCTGGAGTCCAGTTGGGCCGGAGACTGAAGCTTTCTTT	CAWSPVGPETEAFF
NA	NA	TRBJ1-1	TRBV2	TGTGCCAGCAGAGGGGATAACACTGAAGCTTTCTTT	CASRGDNTEAFF
NA	NA	TRBJ1-4	TRBV27	TGTGCCAGCAGTTTCCAGGGCTATGAAAAACTGTTTTTT	CASSFQGYEKLFF
NA	NA	TRBJ2-1	TRBV30	TGTGCCTGGAGTGTAAGGCGTGAGCAGTTCTTC	CAWSVRREQFF
TRBD2	NA	TRBJ2-2	TRBV3-1/TRBV3-2	TGTGCCAGCAGCGAAATAGCGGGGTCCACCGGGGAGCTGTTTTTT	CASSEIAGSTGELFF
NA	NA	TRBJ1-1	TRBV2	TGTGCCAGCAGTTCAGACAGGCTAGGGTCCCTAATGAACACTGAAGCTTTCTTT	CASSSDRLGSLMNTEAFF